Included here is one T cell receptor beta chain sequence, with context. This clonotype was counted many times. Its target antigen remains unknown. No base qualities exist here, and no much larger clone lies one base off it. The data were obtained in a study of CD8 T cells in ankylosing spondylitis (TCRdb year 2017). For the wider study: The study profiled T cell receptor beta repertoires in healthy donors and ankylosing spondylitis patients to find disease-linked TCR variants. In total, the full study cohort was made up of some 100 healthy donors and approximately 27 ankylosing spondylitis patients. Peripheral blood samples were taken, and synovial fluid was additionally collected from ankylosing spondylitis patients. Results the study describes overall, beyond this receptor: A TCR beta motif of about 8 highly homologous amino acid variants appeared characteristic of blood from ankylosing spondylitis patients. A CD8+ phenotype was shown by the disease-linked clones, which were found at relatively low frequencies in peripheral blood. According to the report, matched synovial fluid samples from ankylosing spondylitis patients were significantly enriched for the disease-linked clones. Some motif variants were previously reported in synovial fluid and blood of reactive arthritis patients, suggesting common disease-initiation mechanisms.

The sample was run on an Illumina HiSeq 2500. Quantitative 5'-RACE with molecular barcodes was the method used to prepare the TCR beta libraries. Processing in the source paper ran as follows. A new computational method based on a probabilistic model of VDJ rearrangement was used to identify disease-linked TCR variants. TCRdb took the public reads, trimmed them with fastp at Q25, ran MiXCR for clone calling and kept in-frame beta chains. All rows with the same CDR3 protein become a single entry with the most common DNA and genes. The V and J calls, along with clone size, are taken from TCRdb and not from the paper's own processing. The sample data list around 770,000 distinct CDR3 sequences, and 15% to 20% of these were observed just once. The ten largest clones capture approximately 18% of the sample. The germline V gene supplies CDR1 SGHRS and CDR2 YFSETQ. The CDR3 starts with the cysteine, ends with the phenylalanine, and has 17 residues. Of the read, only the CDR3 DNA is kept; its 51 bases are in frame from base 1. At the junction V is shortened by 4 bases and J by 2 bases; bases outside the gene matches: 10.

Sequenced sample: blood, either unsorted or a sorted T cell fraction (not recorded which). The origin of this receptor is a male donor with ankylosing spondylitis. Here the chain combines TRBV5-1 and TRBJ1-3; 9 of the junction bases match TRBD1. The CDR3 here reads CASSPGLRDRAGNTIYF. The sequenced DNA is TGCGCCAGCAGCCCCGGGCTCCGGGACAGGGCTGGAAACACCATATATTTT.